Below are 18 T cell receptor beta chains sequenced from a single sample in a study of cytomegalovirus exposure and HLA in healthy donors. The study ran its PCR with 60 Vbeta and 13 Jbeta primers. Sequenced by immunoSEQ multiplex PCR; TCRdb stores in-frame clones only, minus some. The sample shows 100,000 to 150,000 clones, approximately 80% of them seen only once. The sample comprised PBMCs. Every receptor here comes from a female donor in good health and CMV-seronegative.

The CDR3 sequence is CASSDQGSSYNSPLHF. CDR3 DNA sequence: TGCGCCAGCAGCGACCAGGGGAGCTCCTATAATTCACCCCTCCACTTT. This sequence joins TRBV5-1 and TRBJ1-6; D perhaps matches TRBD1 (6 bases). V gave up 4 bases and J gave up 0 bases, with 11 bases separating them. Per the germline V gene, CDR1 is SGHRS and CDR2 is YFSETQ. The CDR3 covers 16 residues. Filled out from reference TRBV5-1 and TRBJ1-6, the complete variable domain reads KAGVTQTPRYLIKTRGQQVTLSCSPISGHRSVSWYQQTPGQGLQFLFEYFSETQRNKGNFPGRFSGRQFSNSRSEMNVSTLELGDSALYLCASSDQGSSYNSPLHFGNGTRLTVT.

This clone has only one observation. This chain links TRBV19 with TRBJ2-7; D is undetermined. V shed 4 bases and J shed 2 bases, with 12 bases lying between them. Germline loops: CDR1 LNHDA, CDR2 SQIVND (reference sequence). The CDR3 consists of 14 residues. The chain's CDR3 is CASSTHSLAYEQYF. The CDR3 nucleotides are TGTGCCAGTAGTACGCACAGCTTGGCCTACGAGCAGTACTTC.

V and J are TRBV7-7 and TRBJ2-5; D is possibly TRBD1 (7 bases). V lost 5 bases, J lost 2 bases, and 15 bases lay in between. CDR1 and CDR2 (germline): SSHAT, FNYEAQ (reference sequence). The CDR3 runs to 15 residues. The CDR3 loop reads CASSPGQGGQETQYF. In nucleotides, the CDR3 is TGTGCCAGCAGCCCCGGGCAGGGGGGACAAGAGACCCAGTACTTC. The whole variable domain, remainder taken from reference TRBV7-7 and TRBJ2-5, is GAGVSQSPRYKVTKRGQDVTLRCDPISSHATLYWYQQALGQGPEFLTYFNYEAQPDKSGLPSDRFSAERPEGSISTLTIQRTEQRDSAMYRCASSPGQGGQETQYFGPGTRLLVL.

The chain combines TRBV7-2 with TRBJ1-4; D gene ambiguous. V lost 1 base, J lost 8 bases, and 17 bases lay in between. CDR1 SGHTA and CDR2 FQGNSA come from the germline V gene. The CDR3 consists of 16 residues. CDR3 sequence (DNA): TGTGCCAGCAGCTTAGGATTTCCGGGCCGAGGGGAAAAACTGTTTTTT. As protein: CASSLGFPGRGEKLFF.

The J gene is TRBJ1-5, the V gene TRBV7-8; possibly TRBD1 for D (5 bases). The V end was cut by 0 bases, the J end by 6 bases, with 12 bases between. The CDR3 loop spans 15 amino acids. The germline gives CDR1 SGHVS, CDR2 FQNEAQ. The CDR3 protein is CASSLATGPGQPQHF. Written as DNA, the CDR3 is TGTGCCAGCAGCTTAGCCACAGGTCCCGGTCAGCCCCAGCATTTT. Using reference TRBV7-8 and TRBJ1-5 for the parts outside the CDR3, the full variable domain is GAGVSQSPRYKVAKRGQDVALRCDPISGHVSLFWYQQALGQGPEFLTYFQNEAQLDKSGLPSDRFFAERPEGSVSTLKIQRTQQEDSAVYLCASSLATGPGQPQHFGDGTRLSIL.

This clone was recorded once. The genes are TRBV27 and TRBJ2-2; 7 bases are a match to TRBD1. The J segment lost 4 bases and the V segment lost 4 bases, leaving 9 bases of the junction unmatched. There are 16 residues in the CDR3. In germline, CDR1 is MNHEY, CDR2 SMNVEV (reference sequence). The CDR3, as DNA: TGTGCCAGCAGTTCCCTTGGGGACAGTTTCACCGGGGAGCTGTTTTTT. Amino acids: CASSSLGDSFTGELFF.

This clone was seen only a few times. The chain couples TRBV21-1 to TRBJ2-4; TRBD2 is the table's D call, not checked against the DNA. TRBV21-1 constitutes a pseudogene. The CDR3 length is 17 residues. The chain's CDR3 is CASSKVAGREAKNIQYF. As DNA, the CDR3 is TGTGCCAGCAGCAAAGTTGCAGGGAGGGAGGCCAAAAACATTCAGTACTTC.

This clone appeared a single time. This chain joins TRBV5-1 and TRBJ2-1, with 7 bases aligning to TRBD1. The CDR3 covers 16 residues. The germline V gene encodes CDR1 SGHRS and CDR2 YFSETQ. V gave up 0 bases and J gave up 4 bases; unmatched junction bases: 7. The chain's CDR3 is CASSLEPGQYYNEQFF. The CDR3 DNA reads as TGCGCCAGCAGCTTGGAACCGGGACAGTATTACAATGAGCAGTTCTTC.

The chain carries TRBV28 and TRBJ2-7, with 8 bases that match TRBD2. Trimming took 5 bases from V and 3 from J; bases not matched to a gene: 9. CDR3 size: 15 residues. Germline lookup yields CDR1 MDHEN and CDR2 SYDVKM. The CDR3 here is CASSQTLAAGYEQYF. CDR3 DNA sequence: TGTGCCAGCAGTCAAACACTAGCGGCCGGCTACGAGCAGTACTTC. Together with reference TRBV28 and TRBJ2-7, the CDR3 gives the full variable domain: DVKVTQSSRYLVKRTGEKVFLECVQDMDHENMFWYRQDPGLGLRLIYFSYDVKMKEKGDIPEGYSVSREKKERFSLILESASTNQTSMYLCASSQTLAAGYEQYFGPGTRLTVT.

This clone was found once. V gene TRBV5-5 combines with J gene TRBJ2-3, with D hard to call. The germline V and J ends were trimmed by 0 bases and 2 bases, with 13 bases remaining between them. Germline V gene lookup returns CDR1 SGHKS and CDR2 YYEKEE (reference sequence). The CDR3 length is 16 residues. In DNA form, the CDR3 reads TGTGCCAGCAGCTTGGGGCAAGTCACCTTCACAGATACGCAGTATTTT. Its protein product is CASSLGQVTFTDTQYF.

The J gene is TRBJ2-1, the V gene TRBV7-2, with 7 bases fitting TRBD2. CDR1 and CDR2 from the germline V gene are SGHTA and FQGNSA. The CDR3 runs 16 residues. V dropped 1 base and J dropped 5; count of bases not matched to a gene: 8. The CDR3 spells CASSLGAGRGNNEQFF. The DNA of the CDR3 is TGTGCCAGCAGCTTAGGAGCGGGAAGGGGCAACAATGAGCAGTTCTTC.

This clone has only a few counts. The chain joins TRBV9 to TRBJ2-3; the match to TRBD2 covers 9 bases. The V gene end was trimmed by 2 bases and the J gene end by 3 bases; junction bases not matched to a gene: 10. CDR1 and CDR2 from the germline V gene are SGDLS and YYNGEE. This CDR3 region has 17 residues. In nucleotides, the CDR3 is TGTGCCAGCAGCGTTCATCTTAGCGGGAGAGGGACAGATACGCAGTATTTT. This gives the protein CASSVHLSGRGTDTQYF.

In DNA, the CDR3 is TGTGCCAGCATGAGAGCGGGTGAAAAACTGTTTTTT. Translated: CASMRAGEKLFF. The rearrangement joins TRBV27 to TRBJ1-4; D is ambiguous. Trimming removed 7 bases at V and 7 bases at J, with 10 bases between. The CDR3 is 12 residues long. Germline V gene data show CDR1 as MNHEY and CDR2 as SMNVEV (reference sequence).

For the CDR3, the DNA is TGTGCCAGTAGTAGGCAGGTTGATGAAAAACTGTTTTTT. As protein: CASSRQVDEKLFF. The V call is TRBV19, the J call TRBJ1-4; unclear D gene. Germline loops: CDR1 LNHDA, CDR2 SQIVND (reference sequence). V was clipped by 4 bases and J by 6 bases, with 9 bases between them. CDR3 length equals 13 residues.

The chain links TRBV19 to TRBJ2-7, with a tentative D call TRBD2 (6 bases). Germline V lookup: CDR1 LNHDA, CDR2 SQIVND (reference sequence). The ends were cut back, 6 bases at V and 7 bases at J, with 13 bases in the middle. CDR3 length: 12 residues. The DNA of the CDR3 is TGTGCCAGTAGCTCCTGGGGGAGGGAGCAGTACTTC. Amino acids: CASSSWGREQYF.

This chain links TRBV28 with TRBJ2-7; 7 nucleotides match TRBD1. This CDR3 is 15 amino acids long. The junction had 9 bases not matched to a gene; V was cut back by 4 bases and J by 3 bases. From germline, CDR1 is MDHEN and CDR2 SYDVKM. The CDR3 nucleotides are TGTGCCAGCAGTTCGGGACAGTCTAAACTCTACGAGCAGTACTTC. Translated, it gives CASSSGQSKLYEQYF.

This chain connects TRBV7-3 to TRBJ2-2; no definite D call. CDR3 length: 16 residues. Per the germline V gene, CDR1 is SGHTA and CDR2 is FQGTGA. V lost 2 bases to trimming and J lost 0 bases, with 10 bases between them. The CDR3 DNA follows: TGTGCCAGCAGCTTAGGCGGAGTTACGAACACCGGGGAGCTGTTTTTT. This codes for CASSLGGVTNTGELFF.

The V and J genes are TRBV2 and TRBJ2-5, with D unclear. The closer fit of TRBJ2-7 to the DNA end suggests the J call may be wrong. CDR1 and CDR2 from the germline V gene are SNHLY and FYNNEI. The CDR3 runs to 12 residues. The CDR3 nucleotides are TGTGCCAGCAGTGAAGCTGTCCACGAGCAGTACTTC. It codes for CASSEAVHEQYF.